This passage covers 21 T cell receptor beta chains from one sample sequenced in a study of CD8 T cells in ankylosing spondylitis. MiXCR, run by TCRdb on the 5' RACE reads, gives a single entry per CDR3 protein. In the table there are roughly 100,000 distinct CDR3 sequences, almost 8.5% of which are singletons. The sample comprised blood, either unsorted or a sorted T cell fraction (not recorded which). All receptors come from a male donor with ankylosing spondylitis or in good health (not recorded which).

The gene calls are TRBV7-3 and TRBJ2-3; 7 nucleotides align to TRBD1. There are 16 residues in the CDR3. V dropped 0 bases and J dropped 6; count of bases not matched to a gene: 9. Germline CDR1 is SGHTA and CDR2 is FQGTGA. The CDR3 is CASSLTSTGIGDTQYF. As DNA, the CDR3 is TGTGCCAGCAGCTTAACGTCGACAGGGATAGGGGATACGCAGTATTTT.

This clonotype has a count of ten or more. The chain uses TRBV20-1 and TRBJ2-7, with 12 bases fitting TRBD1. This CDR3 contains 15 residues. With 2 bases clipped from V and 3 bases from J, the junction kept 5 bases outside the gene matches. Germline CDR1 is DFQATT and CDR2 is SNEGSKA (reference sequence). The DNA for the CDR3 is TGCAGTGCTAGATGGGGGACAGGGGGCGTCTACGAGCAGTACTTC. It translates to CSARWGTGGVYEQYF.

This clonotype was picked up many times. V usage is TRBV12-3 or TRBV12-4 and J usage is TRBJ1-2; TRBD1 matches at 7 bases. V lost 2 bases to trimming and J lost 5 bases; unmatched junction nucleotides: 5. The CDR3 covers 14 residues. The DNA of the CDR3 is TGTGCCAGCAGTTTAACAGGGGAGGGTTATGGCTACACCTTC. Protein sequence: CASSLTGEGYGYTF.

This clonotype was seen at least ten times. The V and J genes are TRBV5-6 and TRBJ2-2; maybe TRBD1 (5 bases). Looked up from germline, CDR1 is SGHDT and CDR2 is YYEEEE. This CDR3 has 15 amino acids. Trimming shortened V by 5 bases and J by 5 bases, and 16 bases separated the two germline ends. The DNA for the CDR3 is TGTGCCAGCAGGAAATTTGGGGCGCGGACCGGGGAGCTGTTTTTT. It specifies CASRKFGARTGELFF.

This clonotype was seen repeatedly, ten times or more. CDR3 amino acids: CATSDSGYGYTF. The DNA of the CDR3 is TGTGCCACCAGTGATTCGGGCTATGGCTACACCTTC. The chain has TRBV24-1 and TRBJ1-2; D gene unclear. Germline assignment: CDR1 KGHDR and CDR2 SFDVKD. Trimming removed 2 bases from V and 4 bases from J, with 4 bases in between. There are 12 residues in the CDR3.

The chain combines TRBV10-3 with TRBJ2-7, with D perhaps matching TRBD2 (6 bases). This CDR3 is 13 amino acids long. Trimming stripped 7 bases from V and 4 bases from J, with 14 bases between. From germline, CDR1 is ENHRY and CDR2 SYGVKD. Here the CDR3 reads CAIMAGREYEQYF. CDR3 sequence (DNA): TGTGCCATCATGGCCGGGAGAGAATACGAGCAGTACTTC.

This clonotype was seen ten or more times. The chain is built from TRBV6-6 and TRBJ2-2; either TRBD1 or TRBD2 may fit D (6 bases each). This CDR3 contains 14 residues. V was clipped by 7 bases and J by 4 bases, with 13 bases between them. Germline-derived CDR1 and CDR2 are MNHNY and SVGAGI (reference sequence). The CDR3 here is CASTPGAGTGELFF. Written as DNA, the CDR3 is TGTGCCAGCACTCCGGGGGCTGGCACCGGGGAGCTGTTTTTT.

As concerns this clonotype: Possible read error: a much larger clone is one base away. The chain recombines TRBV29-1 with TRBJ2-7, with D perhaps matching TRBD1 (6 bases). Germline loops: CDR1 SQVTM, CDR2 ANQGSEA. The CDR3 covers 12 residues. Trimming cost V 6 bases and J 9 bases, with 18 bases left between them. The CDR3 sequence: CSVLVQGPGQYF. The CDR3 bases are TGCAGCGTCCTAGTACAGGGACCAGGGCAGTACTTC.

Many counts were recorded for this clonotype. V gene TRBV5-1 combines with J gene TRBJ2-2; D is uncertain. V shed 2 bases and J shed 1 base, with 6 bases lying between them. In germline, CDR1 is SGHRS, CDR2 YFSETQ. CDR3 length: 14 amino acids. The CDR3 bases are TGCGCCAGCAGCTTTGCAGGGAACACCGGGGAGCTGTTTTTT. It yields the protein CASSFAGNTGELFF.

Many counts were recorded for this clonotype. The chain links TRBV20-1 to TRBJ1-5; 8 nucleotides align to TRBD1. The CDR3 has 14 amino acids. Germline V gene data show CDR1 as DFQATT and CDR2 as SNEGSKA (reference sequence). The ends lost 3 bases at V and 5 bases at J; junction bases unmatched: 6. The CDR3 nucleotides read TGCAGTGCTAGTATGACAGGGGCCGATCAGCCCCAGCATTTT. It specifies CSASMTGADQPQHF.

This clonotype was recorded many times. The genes are TRBV5-1 and TRBJ2-5; 11 bases agree with TRBD2. With V trimmed by 1 base and J by 1 base, 6 bases remained unmatched. The germline V gene has CDR1 SGHRS and CDR2 YFSETQ. This CDR3 is 17 amino acids long. The CDR3 DNA reads TGCGCCAGCAGCTTGAATCCTAGCGGGAGGATCCAAGAGACCCAGTACTTC. Translated, it gives CASSLNPSGRIQETQYF.

This chain uses TRBV20-1 with TRBJ2-5; 7 nucleotides line up with TRBD2. The CDR3 extends over 15 amino acids. Germline V CDR1 and CDR2: DFQATT, SNEGSKA (reference sequence). The V gene end was trimmed by 0 bases and the J gene end by 8 bases; junction bases not matched to a gene: 12. CDR3 sequence reads: CSARDLASGPVTQYF. For the CDR3, the DNA is TGCAGTGCTAGAGATCTGGCTAGCGGCCCCGTCACCCAGTACTTC.

This clonotype was detected ten times or more. The gene calls are TRBV7-2 and TRBJ2-7; perhaps TRBD1 as D (6 bases). This CDR3 has 12 amino acids. V was trimmed by 6 bases and J by 5 bases, leaving 11 bases between them. CDR1 is SGHTA and CDR2 is FQGNSA in the germline V gene. As DNA, the CDR3 is TGTGCCAGCAGTCACGCAGGGGACGAGCAGTACTTC. It yields the protein CASSHAGDEQYF.

In its sample, this clonotype was seen many times. The chain links TRBV10-2 to TRBJ2-3; tentatively, D is TRBD2 (6 bases). The CDR3 is made up of 13 amino acids. CDR1 and CDR2 from the germline V gene are WSHSY and SAAADI. The V and J ends lost 2 bases and 5 bases respectively, with 8 bases between them. The CDR3: CASSEGSGDTQYF. The CDR3 DNA is TGCGCCAGCAGTGAGGGTAGCGGAGATACGCAGTATTTT.

This clonotype was seen many times. The chain uses TRBV3-1 and TRBJ2-7; D is undetermined. This CDR3 comprises 14 residues. V lost 2 bases to trimming and J lost 0 bases, with 8 bases between them. Germline CDR1 and CDR2: LGHDT and YNNKEL (reference sequence). The CDR3 protein is CASSQSLLSYEQYF. Here the CDR3 DNA reads TGTGCCAGCAGCCAATCACTCCTCTCCTACGAGCAGTACTTC.

This clonotype was recorded many times. The chain couples TRBV5-1 to TRBJ1-4; unclear D gene. The V and J ends lost 1 base and 8 bases respectively, with 9 bases between them. Germline values: CDR1 SGHRS, CDR2 YFSETQ. The CDR3 sequence is 13 residues long. The CDR3 reads CASSLNSGEKLFF. The CDR3 region has the DNA TGCGCCAGCAGCTTGAACAGTGGGGAAAAACTGTTTTTT.

The V call is TRBV7-2, the J call TRBJ1-1; D unresolved. Germline lookup yields CDR1 SGHTA and CDR2 FQGNSA. This CDR3 has 14 residues. V gave up 5 bases and J gave up 4 bases, with 14 bases separating them. The CDR3 DNA follows: TGTGCCAGCAGCACCTCAACGGGGAGCACTGAAGCTTTCTTT. This encodes CASSTSTGSTEAFF.

This clonotype is termed medium-sized (0.01 to 0.1%). The V call is TRBV5-1, the J call TRBJ2-7; TRBD2 matches at 8 bases. Per the germline V gene, CDR1 is SGHRS and CDR2 is YFSETQ. The CDR3 sequence is 11 residues long. After removal of 4 bases from V and 6 bases from J, the junction contained 0 bases not matched to a gene. The chain's CDR3 is CASSAGGEQYF. CDR3 bases: TGCGCCAGCAGCGCGGGGGGCGAGCAGTACTTC.

This clonotype appeared many times. V is TRBV6-4 and J is TRBJ2-3, with D perhaps TRBD2 (5 bases). Per germline, CDR1 MRHNA and CDR2 SNTAGT. The CDR3 sequence is 15 residues long. V lost 3 bases, J lost 2 bases, and 12 bases lay in between. CDR3 residues: CASSELHGNTDTQYF. In nucleotides, the CDR3 is TGTGCCAGCAGTGAACTCCACGGGAACACAGATACGCAGTATTTT.

This clonotype has at least ten counts. This chain links TRBV5-1 with TRBJ1-1; D ambiguous. Germline assignment: CDR1 SGHRS and CDR2 YFSETQ. The CDR3 runs 14 residues. V was shortened by 4 bases and J by 5 bases, with 15 bases between the two germline ends. The CDR3 DNA follows: TGCGCCAGCAGCCTGGTCGGCCAGAGAACTGAAGCTTTCTTT. Translated: CASSLVGQRTEAFF.

This clonotype occurred many times. V gene TRBV5-5 combines with J gene TRBJ2-5, with 13 nucleotides matching TRBD2. CDR1 is SGHKS and CDR2 is YYEKEE in the germline V gene (reference sequence). After removal of 4 bases from V and 4 bases from J, the junction contained 10 bases not matched to a gene. The CDR3 extends over 17 amino acids. The CDR3 coding sequence is TGTGCCAGCAGCAGCCTTGGGACTAGCGGGGTTGTAGAGACCCAGTACTTC. It yields the protein CASSSLGTSGVVETQYF.